Shown below are 20 T cell receptor beta chains from a single sample sequenced in a study of CD8 T cells in Susac syndrome. It was with random hexamers that roughly 0.45 to 1 ug RNA was reverse transcribed. A single record per CDR3 protein comes from TCRdb applying MiXCR to the immunoSEQ multiplex PCR reads. Among more than 130,000 distinct CDR3 sequences listed, 90% to 95% were seen once. What was sequenced was CD8+ T cells from PBMCs. The origin of the receptors is a human donor in good health.

The V gene is TRBV19, the J gene TRBJ1-1; D not certain. This CDR3 is 11 amino acids long. The germline V and J ends were trimmed by 3 bases and 8 bases, with 7 bases remaining between them. Germline V gives CDR1 LNHDA, CDR2 SQIVND (reference sequence). The CDR3 here is CASSILEEAFF. CDR3 coding DNA: TGTGCCAGTAGTATTCTGGAAGAAGCTTTCTTT.

The rearrangement links TRBV28 to TRBJ2-3; 7 bases are shared with TRBD2. The CDR3 is made up of 16 amino acids. V dropped 4 bases and J dropped 3; count of bases not matched to a gene: 10. Germline values: CDR1 MDHEN, CDR2 SYDVKM. CDR3: CASSWGVGRWTDTQYF. As DNA, the CDR3 is TGTGCCAGCAGTTGGGGAGTCGGGAGGTGGACAGATACGCAGTATTTT. The full variable domain, in which reference TRBV28 and TRBJ2-3 provide the parts outside the CDR3, is DVKVTQSSRYLVKRTGEKVFLECVQDMDHENMFWYRQDPGLGLRLIYFSYDVKMKEKGDIPEGYSVSREKKERFSLILESASTNQTSMYLCASSWGVGRWTDTQYFGPGTRLTVL.

This chain connects TRBV20-1 to TRBJ2-7, with 7 bases fitting TRBD1. Germline V gene sequence: CDR1 DFQATT, CDR2 SNEGSKA (reference sequence). The CDR3 has 13 amino acids. The ends lost 6 bases at V and 5 bases at J; junction bases unmatched: 10. The CDR3 here is CSASNRGAHEQYF. CDR3 in DNA: TGCAGTGCGAGTAACAGGGGCGCCCACGAGCAGTACTTC.

This chain connects TRBV4-1 to TRBJ1-2; 9 bases are shared with TRBD1. The CDR3 totals 17 residues. CDR1 and CDR2 from the germline V gene are MGHRA and YSYEKL. Trimming removed 3 bases from V and 4 bases from J; junction bases left unmatched: 12. The CDR3 reads CASSQRPGQGDIYGYTF. Here the CDR3 DNA reads TGCGCCAGCAGCCAGCGCCCGGGACAGGGAGATATCTATGGCTACACCTTC.

The genes are TRBV18 and TRBJ2-3; D might be TRBD1 or TRBD2, each matching 6 bases. The germline V gene encodes CDR1 KGHSH and CDR2 LQKENI. This CDR3 has 15 amino acids. Trimming stripped 3 bases from V and 5 bases from J, with 15 bases between. This CDR3 reads CASSPVGGAGDTQYF. Written as DNA, the CDR3 is TGTGCCAGCTCACCTGTCGGGGGCGCAGGAGATACGCAGTATTTT.

V usage is TRBV30 and J usage is TRBJ1-3; no clear D. Looked up from germline, CDR1 is GTSNPN and CDR2 is SVGIG (reference sequence). Trimming removed 5 bases at V and 0 bases at J, with 14 bases between. This CDR3 region has 15 residues. For the CDR3, the DNA is TGTGCCTGGGGGGAGTGGCAATACTCTGGAAACACCATATATTTT. Its protein product is CAWGEWQYSGNTIYF.

This chain uses TRBV7-2 with TRBJ1-2; TRBD1 agrees at 8 bases. Germline CDR1 and CDR2: SGHTA and FQGNSA. V lost 3 bases, J lost 7 bases, and 7 bases stayed unmatched. The CDR3 totals 14 residues. In nucleotides, the CDR3 is TGTGCCAGCAGCTTTGGACAGGGAGCTAGTGGCTACACCTTC. Amino acid sequence: CASSFGQGASGYTF.

The chain combines TRBV20-1 with TRBJ1-2, with D perhaps matching TRBD1 (5 bases). The V end lost 0 bases, the J end lost 0 bases, and 14 bases lay between the germline ends. This CDR3 has 16 amino acids. Germline CDR1 DFQATT, CDR2 SNEGSKA (reference sequence). CDR3 protein: CSARDELGTTNYGYTF. DNA for the CDR3: TGCAGTGCTAGAGATGAACTGGGGACCACTAACTATGGCTACACCTTC.

Only one count was recorded for this clonotype. The genes are TRBV5-6 and TRBJ2-1, with 12 bases identical to TRBD2. Germline values: CDR1 SGHDT, CDR2 YYEEEE. The CDR3 spans 16 residues. Trimming at V came to 2 bases and at J to 8 bases, leaving 8 bases not matched to a gene. The CDR3 DNA follows: TGTGCCAGCAGCTTTGGACTAGCGGGATTGATCGATGAGCAGTTCTTC. Translated, it gives CASSFGLAGLIDEQFF.

The chain carries TRBV4-3 and TRBJ2-1; 11 positions match TRBD2. The CDR3 runs to 17 residues. Losses at the gene ends were 3 bases for V and 8 bases for J; bases not matched to a gene: 12. The germline V gene encodes CDR1 LGHNA and CDR2 YSLEER. CDR3 amino acids: CASSQVTLAGGGDEQFF. For the CDR3, the DNA is TGCGCCAGCAGCCAGGTAACGCTAGCGGGAGGTGGCGATGAGCAGTTCTTC.

This clonotype has just one count. The chain is built from TRBV28 and TRBJ2-5, with D tentatively TRBD2 (6 bases). The CDR3 loop spans 13 amino acids. The V end was cut by 7 bases, the J end by 4 bases, with 13 bases between. Germline CDR1 and CDR2: MDHEN and SYDVKM. CDR3 bases: TGTGCCAGCAACACTCAAGCGGGAGAGACCCAGTACTTC. This encodes CASNTQAGETQYF.

This chain links TRBV6-4 with TRBJ2-7, with 8 bases that match TRBD1. Germline V gives CDR1 MRHNA, CDR2 SNTAGT. This CDR3 contains 14 residues. Trimming took 8 bases from V and 2 from J; bases not matched to a gene: 8. Here the CDR3 DNA reads TGTGCCAGCCGGGGTCTGGGACAGGCCTACGAGCAGTACTTC. The encoded protein is CASRGLGQAYEQYF.

The CDR3: CASRATGVSYEQYF. In DNA form, the CDR3 reads TGTGCCAGCAGAGCTACAGGGGTCTCCTACGAGCAGTACTTC. The chain employs TRBV12-3 or TRBV12-4 and TRBJ2-7, with TRBD1 matching over 7 bases. With 6 bases clipped from V and 0 bases from J, the junction kept 5 bases outside the gene matches. This CDR3 contains 14 residues.

The rearrangement links TRBV28 to TRBJ1-1; the match to TRBD1 covers 8 bases. V shed 10 bases and J 5 bases; nucleotides not matched to a gene: 6. CDR3 length: 12 residues. Germline V gives CDR1 MDHEN, CDR2 SYDVKM. The CDR3 sequence: CATDRVITEAFF. The CDR3 DNA is TGTGCCACGGACAGGGTCATTACTGAAGCTTTCTTT.

This clonotype was recorded only once. The J gene is TRBJ2-1, the V gene TRBV30, with D maybe TRBD1 (5 bases). Germline-derived CDR1 and CDR2 are GTSNPN and SVGIG (reference sequence). V gave up 0 bases and J gave up 7 bases, with 16 bases separating them. The CDR3 covers 15 residues. The CDR3: CAWSVGQGLLNEQFF. CDR3 DNA sequence: TGTGCCTGGAGTGTCGGGCAGGGTTTATTGAATGAGCAGTTCTTC.

The rearrangement joins TRBV14 to TRBJ2-3; D is unresolved. This CDR3 region has 14 residues. Germline V gene data show CDR1 as SGHDN and CDR2 as FVKESK. V was shortened by 3 bases and J by 2 bases, with 9 bases between the two germline ends. CDR3 residues: CASSQMPYTDTQYF. DNA of the CDR3: TGTGCCAGCAGCCAGATGCCGTACACAGATACGCAGTATTTT. Filled out from reference TRBV14 and TRBJ2-3, the complete variable domain reads EAGVTQFPSHSVIEKGQTVTLRCDPISGHDNLYWYRRVMGKEIKFLLHFVKESKQDESGMPNNRFLAERTGGTYSTLKVQPAELEDSGVYFCASSQMPYTDTQYFGPGTRLTVL.

This chain joins TRBV2 and TRBJ2-7; D unclear. Germline CDR1 and CDR2: SNHLY and FYNNEI. V lost 5 bases and J lost 6, with 5 bases in between. The CDR3 contains 10 residues. CDR3 protein: CASSIGEQYF. The CDR3 DNA reads as TGTGCCAGCAGTATTGGCGAGCAGTACTTC.

This clonotype was seen only once. The chain recombines TRBV27 with TRBJ1-2; D remains ambiguous. V lost 3 bases and J lost 3, with 8 bases in between. This CDR3 has 13 residues. The germline V gene encodes CDR1 MNHEY and CDR2 SMNVEV (reference sequence). CDR3 amino acids: CASSFSTDYGYTF. CDR3 bases: TGTGCCAGCAGTTTTAGTACAGACTATGGCTACACCTTC.

The V call is TRBV5-4, the J call TRBJ2-3; D call uncertain. The CDR3 covers 15 residues. V was shortened by 0 bases and J by 1 base, with 9 bases between the two germline ends. Per the germline V gene, CDR1 is SGHNT and CDR2 is YYREEE (reference sequence). In DNA, the CDR3 is TGTGCCAGCAGCTTGGAAGGCAGAGGCACAGATACGCAGTATTTT. Translated: CASSLEGRGTDTQYF. The complete variable domain, with remaining parts taken from reference TRBV5-4 and TRBJ2-3, reads ETGVTQSPTHLIKTRGQQVTLRCSSQSGHNTVSWYQQALGQGPQFIFQYYREEENGRGNFPPRFSGLQFPNYSSELNVNALELDDSALYLCASSLEGRGTDTQYFGPGTRLTVL.

V gene TRBV5-6 combines with J gene TRBJ2-7; D not certain. V was shortened by 0 bases and J by 3 bases, with 13 bases between the two germline ends. Germline assignment: CDR1 SGHDT and CDR2 YYEEEE. The CDR3 has 15 residues. The CDR3 sequence is CASSLVVGYDYEQYF. The DNA for the CDR3 is TGTGCCAGCAGCTTGGTGGTGGGGTACGACTACGAGCAGTACTTC.